This passage covers 15 T cell receptor beta chains from one sample sequenced in a study of blood T cells in healthy people across ages. Alongside a J-beta primer mix, a sample-barcoded 5' primer served in a second PCR lasting 7 to 11 cycles. MiXCR, run by TCRdb on the 5' RACE reads, gives a single entry per CDR3 protein. Among some 1.7 million distinct CDR3 sequences listed, 28% were seen once. Material for sequencing was blood. The receptors derive from a woman under 40 in good health.

The V gene is TRBV7-9, the J gene TRBJ2-7, with 7 bases aligning to TRBD1. V trimming: 6 bases; J trimming: 3 bases; junction bases outside the gene matches: 11. The CDR3 contains 15 residues. CDR1 is SEHNR, CDR2 FQNEAQ, per germline (reference sequence). The CDR3 bases are TGTGCCAGCAGTTCCGACCGGGACAGCATCTACGAGCAGTACTTC. It codes for CASSSDRDSIYEQYF.

CDR3 residues: CSVARAGSEQYF. The CDR3 DNA reads as TGCAGCGTTGCGAGGGCGGGCTCCGAGCAGTACTTC. The V call is TRBV29-1, the J call TRBJ2-7, with a possible D match to TRBD2 (5 bases). Trimming shortened V by 4 bases and J by 6 bases, and 13 bases separated the two germline ends. The germline V gene has CDR1 SQVTM and CDR2 ANQGSEA. The CDR3 runs to 12 residues.

This chain uses TRBV29-1 with TRBJ2-1; D is possibly TRBD1 (6 bases). The CDR3 length is 15 residues. With 3 bases removed from V and 1 base from J, the gap between germline ends came to 13 bases. CDR1 SQVTM and CDR2 ANQGSEA come from the germline V gene. The CDR3 coding sequence is TGCAGCGTTGAGGGGGCCAGGGCTTCCTACAATGAGCAGTTCTTC. It specifies CSVEGARASYNEQFF.

The J gene is TRBJ2-7, the V gene TRBV20-1, with 7 bases identical to TRBD1. The CDR3 covers 14 residues. V lost 6 bases, J lost 0 bases, and 8 bases stayed unmatched. Germline V CDR1 and CDR2: DFQATT, SNEGSKA (reference sequence). The CDR3 sequence is CSAPDRPSSYEQYF. DNA for the CDR3: TGCAGTGCCCCGGACAGGCCGAGCTCCTACGAGCAGTACTTC.

The V gene is TRBV24-1, the J gene TRBJ1-5, with TRBD1 matching 9 bases. CDR1 is KGHDR, CDR2 SFDVKD, per germline. This CDR3 has 14 residues. Losses at the gene ends were 0 bases for V and 7 bases for J; bases not matched to a gene: 0. CDR3 in amino acids: CATSDLGTGQPQHF. DNA of the CDR3: TGTGCCACCAGTGATTTGGGGACAGGGCAGCCCCAGCATTTT.

This clonotype was observed a handful of times. The chain has TRBV20-1 and TRBJ2-2, with TRBD1 identical over 7 bases. This CDR3 has 14 amino acids. Trimming cost V 1 base and J 7 bases; bases outside gene matches: 6. The germline CDR1 and CDR2 sequences are DFQATT and SNEGSKA (reference sequence). This CDR3 is CSARVTGVHGELFF. CDR3 bases: TGCAGTGCTAGAGTAACAGGGGTCCACGGGGAGCTGTTTTTT.

This clonotype was found a few times. This chain joins TRBV7-9 and TRBJ2-4, with TRBD2 as a possible D gene (5 bases). Per germline, CDR1 SEHNR and CDR2 FQNEAQ (reference sequence). V was shortened by 1 base and J by 6 bases, with 16 bases between the two germline ends. This CDR3 has 16 residues. CDR3 in DNA: TGTGCCAGCAGCTTAGGAGGGTCGGGGAGCCGAAACATTCAGTACTTC. Translated: CASSLGGSGSRNIQYF.

The chain carries TRBV27 and TRBJ1-1; D gene unclear. Trimming left V 6 bases short and J 2 bases short, with 7 bases between. Germline CDR1 MNHEY, CDR2 SMNVEV (reference sequence). This CDR3 comprises 12 residues. The CDR3 sequence is CASRERNTEAFF. For the CDR3, the DNA is TGTGCCAGCAGGGAACGTAACACTGAAGCTTTCTTT.

This chain joins TRBV6-2 or TRBV6-3 and TRBJ1-5; D is undetermined. Per germline, CDR1 MNHEY and CDR2 SVGEGT. The V and J ends lost 5 bases and 9 bases respectively, with 11 bases between them. The CDR3 contains 12 residues. The CDR3 DNA sequence: TGTGCCAGCAGTCCGACTGAAGGGCCCCAGCATTTT. Amino acids: CASSPTEGPQHF.

This clonotype was seen repeatedly, ten times or more. The rearrangement uses TRBV4-1 and TRBJ2-7, with D tentatively TRBD1 (6 bases). V lost 8 bases to trimming and J lost 4 bases, with 15 bases between them. The CDR3 totals 13 residues. The germline V gene has CDR1 MGHRA and CDR2 YSYEKL. Here the CDR3 reads CASGRDTFYEQYF. In DNA form, the CDR3 reads TGCGCCAGCGGACGGGACACCTTTTACGAGCAGTACTTC.

This clonotype was picked up a small number of times. Here the CDR3 reads CASSLRWAGTYEQYF. CDR3 bases: TGTGCCAGCAGCCTCAGGTGGGCGGGGACCTACGAGCAGTACTTC. The chain uses TRBV14 and TRBJ2-7; TRBD2 is a possible D gene (6 bases). The CDR3 runs to 15 residues. Germline-derived CDR1 and CDR2 are SGHDN and FVKESK. Trimming removed 4 bases at V and 2 bases at J, with 15 bases between.

The chain carries TRBV3-1 and TRBJ2-2; possible D gene TRBD2, 6 bases. There are 16 residues in the CDR3. Germline CDR1 is LGHDT and CDR2 is YNNKEL (reference sequence). Trimming pared 4 bases from V and 0 bases from J, leaving 12 bases between. The CDR3 DNA follows: TGTGCCAGCAGCCCTCTGGAGGGAGCGAACACCGGGGAGCTGTTTTTT. This codes for CASSPLEGANTGELFF.

The sample holds a few counts of this clonotype. The CDR3 sequence is CASSRPGTSGGAGDTQYF. The CDR3 DNA follows: TGCGCCAGCAGCCGGCCCGGGACTAGCGGGGGGGCCGGGGATACGCAGTATTTT. The genes are TRBV5-1 and TRBJ2-3; 16 bases are a match to TRBD2. Germline V gene lookup returns CDR1 SGHRS and CDR2 YFSETQ. This CDR3 is built from 18 residues. The V gene end was trimmed by 4 bases and the J gene end by 6 bases; junction bases not matched to a gene: 11.

This clonotype occurred many times. V usage is TRBV9 and J usage is TRBJ2-1, with D uncertain. CDR1 SGDLS and CDR2 YYNGEE come from the germline V gene. The length of the CDR3 is 11 residues. Trimming shortened V by 4 bases and J by 10 bases, and 9 bases separated the two germline ends. The CDR3 is CASSQDLEQFF. DNA for the CDR3: TGTGCCAGCAGCCAGGATTTGGAGCAGTTCTTC. The full variable domain, with the rest looked up from reference TRBV9 and TRBJ2-1, is DSGVTQTPKHLITATGQRVTLRCSPRSGDLSVYWYQQSLDQGLQFLIQYYNGEERAKGNILERFSAQQFPDLHSELNLSSLELGDSALYFCASSQDLEQFFGPGTRLTVL.

This chain joins TRBV20-1 and TRBJ2-1; the match to TRBD2 covers 10 bases. With 4 bases clipped from V and 8 bases from J, the junction kept 8 bases outside the gene matches. The CDR3 runs to 14 residues. Germline CDR1 DFQATT, CDR2 SNEGSKA (reference sequence). DNA of the CDR3: TGCAGTGCTAATCTAGCGGGAGCCGGGTATGAGCAGTTCTTC. Translating gives CSANLAGAGYEQFF.